Here is one T cell receptor beta chain with its context. Its antigen remains unidentified. The data belong to a study of naive and memory T cell subsets. An equimolar mix of two oligonucleotides served as the beta constant-region primer for TRBC1 and TRBC2. Nested alpha and beta constant-region primers with the SP2 primer drove four PCR rounds on ligated cDNA. A 12-nucleotide UMI and the SP2 primer were added to the cDNA 3' end by oligonucleotide ligation. One entry per CDR3 protein results from TCRdb running MiXCR on the UMI-ligation and nested PCR reads. Seen here are approximately 100,000 distinct CDR3 sequences, about 14% observed once, and the top ten hold about 3%. J lost 5 bases, V lost 5 bases, and 15 bases had no gene match. The CDR3 is 18 amino acids. Cells stained for CD3, CD4, CD8, CD45RA and CD27 were sorted into four subsets. Study-wide findings and caveats: Possibly reflecting memory cells re-expressing CD45RA, a few larger clonotypes occurred in naive repertoires, especially CD8.

The sequenced sample was naive CD8+ T cells from blood. The rearrangement joins TRBV23-1 to TRBJ2-2; TRBD1 aligns across 9 bases. TRBV23-1 carries the ORF label, with uncertain function. The TCR comes from a human donor in good health. CDR3 nucleotides: TGCGCCAGCAGTTCCGGTGGGGGACAGGGAGGAAGGACCGGGGAGCTGTTTTTT. Protein: CASSSGGGQGGRTGELFF.